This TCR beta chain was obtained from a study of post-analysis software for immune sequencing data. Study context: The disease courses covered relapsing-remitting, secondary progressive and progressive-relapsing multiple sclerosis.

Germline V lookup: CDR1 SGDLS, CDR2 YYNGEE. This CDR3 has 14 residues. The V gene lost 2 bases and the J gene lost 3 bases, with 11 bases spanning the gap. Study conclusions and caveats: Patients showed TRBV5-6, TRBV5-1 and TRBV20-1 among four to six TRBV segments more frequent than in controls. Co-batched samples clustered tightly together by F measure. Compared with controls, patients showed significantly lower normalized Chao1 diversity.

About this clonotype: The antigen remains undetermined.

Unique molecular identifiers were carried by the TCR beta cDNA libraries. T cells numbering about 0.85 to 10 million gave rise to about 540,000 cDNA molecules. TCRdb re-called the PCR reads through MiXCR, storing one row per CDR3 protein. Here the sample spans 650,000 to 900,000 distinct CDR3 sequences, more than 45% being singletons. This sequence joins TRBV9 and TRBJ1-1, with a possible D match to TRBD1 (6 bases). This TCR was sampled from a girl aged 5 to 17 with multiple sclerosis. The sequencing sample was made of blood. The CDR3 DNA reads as TGTGCCAGCAGCGTCCTAGACAGGTACACTGAAGCTTTCTTT. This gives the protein CASSVLDRYTEAFF.